Here is one TCR beta chain with its context. Its cognate antigen is unknown. Germline values: CDR1 SQVTM, CDR2 ANQGSEA. The CDR3 sequence is 13 residues long. The V gene end was trimmed by 6 bases and the J gene end by 2 bases; junction bases not matched to a gene: 5. This entry is derived from a study of vaccination effects on CD4 cells after COVID-19. The assay was immunoSEQ multiplex PCR, and TCRdb's table has in-frame clones only and misses some. The table includes 30,000 to 35,000 clones, 82% detected once. Expansion with viral peptide pools was applied to antigen-specific CD4+ T cells by the ViraFEST assay prior to sequencing. Culturing for more than 9 days preceded CD4+ T cell isolation. Participants completed two doses of the BNT162b2 or mRNA-1273 vaccine.

The specimen comprised CD4+ T cells from PBMCs cultured with HCoV-NL63 spike peptides, sampled after COVID-19 vaccination. The V call is TRBV29-1, the J call TRBJ2-3, with TRBD2 matching over 7 bases. The receptor was isolated from a human donor who received a COVID-19 vaccine. Some clones in this sample may be carry-over from other donors' samples. Written as DNA, the CDR3 is TGCAGCGTCATGCGGGGGACCACAGATACGCAGTATTTT. It codes for CSVMRGTTDTQYF.